This TCR beta chain was obtained from a study of blood T cell repertoires in COVID-19. Overall study: There were acute and convalescent COVID-19 samples, and they came from the United States, Italy and Spain.

Produced via immunoSEQ multiplex PCR; TCRdb's table is partial and in-frame only. Of 30,000 to 45,000 clones detected, 87% appear once; the ten largest clones hold roughly 7.2%. This CDR3 has 13 amino acids. V was trimmed by 4 bases and J by 8 bases, leaving 12 bases between them. Germline V CDR1 and CDR2: SGHNT, YYREEE (reference sequence). The V and J genes are TRBV5-4 and TRBJ2-2; possibly TRBD1 for D (6 bases). This sequence originates from a human donor in a cohort sampled during active COVID-19. Sequences were obtained from peripheral blood. The CDR3 DNA follows: TGTGCCAGCAGCGGGACATATGAGGGGGAGCTGTTTTTT. It translates to CASSGTYEGELFF.